This is a list of T cell receptor beta chains from one sample in a study of T cell repertoires in cytomegalovirus infection. TCRdb ran MiXCR on the reads and lists one entry per CDR3 protein. The sample holds about 600,000 distinct CDR3 sequences, approximately 25% seen once. Sequencing input: CD8+ T cells from PBMCs. The receptors come from a human donor in good health (CMV status not recorded). Some clones in this sample may be carry-over from other donors' samples. CDR3s include the opening cysteine and the closing phenylalanine or tryptophan. A D gene is named only where the DNA matches it firmly. Clone size, where shown, is once, few, many, or a class for clones that have expanded.

j_gene: TRBJ2-7; v_gene: TRBV5-6; abundance: NA; d_gene: TRBD2; CDR3aa: CASSGGGQQYF; CDR3nt: TGTGCCAGCAGCGGGGGAGGGCAGCAGTACTTC
j_gene: TRBJ1-2; v_gene: TRBV29-1; abundance: NA; d_gene: NA; CDR3aa: CSVPRDTYLNYGYTF; CDR3nt: TGCAGCGTCCCAAGGGACACCTACCTTAACTATGGCTACACCTTC
j_gene: TRBJ2-4; v_gene: TRBV28; abundance: NA; d_gene: TRBD1; CDR3aa: CAGSYRGVKNIQYF; CDR3nt: TGTGCCGGCTCTTACAGGGGGGTCAAAAACATTCAGTACTTC
j_gene: TRBJ1-5; v_gene: TRBV2; abundance: few; d_gene: NA; CDR3aa: CASSEVPPGNQPQHF; CDR3nt: TGTGCCAGCAGTGAAGTCCCGCCCGGCAATCAGCCCCAGCATTTT
j_gene: TRBJ2-3; v_gene: TRBV7-6; abundance: NA; d_gene: NA; CDR3aa: CASSLELGSDTQYF; CDR3nt: TGTGCCAGCAGCTTAGAGCTGGGATCAGATACGCAGTATTTT
j_gene: TRBJ2-1; v_gene: TRBV14; abundance: NA; d_gene: TRBD2; CDR3aa: CASSQPGLAGPSSYNEQFF; CDR3nt: TGTGCCAGCAGCCAGCCGGGACTAGCGGGGCCTAGCTCCTACAATGAGCAGTTCTTC
j_gene: TRBJ1-1; v_gene: TRBV5-6; abundance: NA; d_gene: TRBD1; CDR3aa: CASSITGTDLEAFF; CDR3nt: TGTGCCAGCAGCATCACCGGGACAGACCTTGAAGCTTTCTTT
j_gene: TRBJ1-4; v_gene: TRBV12-3/TRBV12-4; abundance: many; d_gene: NA; CDR3aa: CASSRTDARNEKLFF; CDR3nt: TGTGCCAGCAGCCGGACCGATGCCCGTAATGAAAAACTGTTTTTT
j_gene: TRBJ1-1; v_gene: TRBV29-1; abundance: NA; d_gene: NA; CDR3aa: CSVWIQVMNTEAFF; CDR3nt: TGCAGCGTTTGGATACAGGTCATGAACACTGAAGCTTTCTTT
j_gene: TRBJ2-3; v_gene: TRBV6-2/TRBV6-3; abundance: NA; d_gene: NA; CDR3aa: CASSYDEPDTQYF; CDR3nt: TGTGCCAGCAGCTACGATGAACCTGATACGCAGTATTTT
j_gene: TRBJ2-5; v_gene: TRBV28; abundance: few; d_gene: TRBD1; CDR3aa: CATRTGGETQYF; CDR3nt: TGTGCCACCCGTACAGGGGGAGAGACCCAGTACTTC
j_gene: TRBJ2-2; v_gene: TRBV4-3; abundance: NA; d_gene: NA; CDR3aa: CASSQDPTGAGTGELFF; CDR3nt: TGCGCCAGCAGCCAAGATCCGACGGGGGCCGGGACCGGGGAGCTGTTTTTT
j_gene: TRBJ1-1; v_gene: TRBV5-1; abundance: NA; d_gene: NA; CDR3aa: CASSLRAVNTEAFF; CDR3nt: TGCGCCAGCAGCTTGCGGGCCGTGAACACTGAAGCTTTCTTT
j_gene: TRBJ2-6; v_gene: TRBV7-9; abundance: many; d_gene: NA; CDR3aa: CATPGKASGANVLTF; CDR3nt: TGTGCGACACCCGGGAAAGCCTCTGGGGCCAACGTCCTGACTTTC
j_gene: TRBJ2-3; v_gene: TRBV19; abundance: few; d_gene: NA; CDR3aa: CASSRRGGSRKTDTQYF; CDR3nt: TGTGCCAGTAGTCGAAGGGGGGGGAGCCGGAAAACAGATACGCAGTATTTT
j_gene: TRBJ1-4; v_gene: TRBV6-1; abundance: once; d_gene: TRBD1; CDR3aa: CANSPGQGGELFF; CDR3nt: TGTGCCAACAGTCCGGGACAGGGTGGAGAACTGTTTTTT
j_gene: TRBJ1-1; v_gene: TRBV6-5; abundance: NA; d_gene: TRBD1; CDR3aa: CASSRSQGATEAFF; CDR3nt: TGTGCCAGCAGCAGAAGCCAGGGGGCCACTGAAGCTTTCTTT
j_gene: TRBJ2-7; v_gene: TRBV20-1; abundance: NA; d_gene: TRBD1; CDR3aa: CSARTGTGGYEQYF; CDR3nt: TGCAGTGCTAGGACCGGGACAGGGGGCTACGAGCAGTACTTC
j_gene: TRBJ1-5; v_gene: TRBV2; abundance: NA; d_gene: TRBD1; CDR3aa: CASSEAVGTDSNQPQHF; CDR3nt: TGTGCCAGCAGTGAAGCGGTCGGGACAGATAGCAATCAGCCCCAGCATTTT
j_gene: TRBJ2-3; v_gene: TRBV13; abundance: few; d_gene: NA; CDR3aa: CASSEQGFAQYF; CDR3nt: TGTGCCAGCAGCGAACAGGGTTTCGCGCAGTATTTT
j_gene: TRBJ2-7; v_gene: TRBV7-9; abundance: NA; d_gene: TRBD1; CDR3aa: CASSPGGGRGSYEQYF; CDR3nt: TGTGCCAGCAGCCCAGGGGGTGGCAGGGGATCCTACGAGCAGTACTTC
j_gene: TRBJ2-7; v_gene: TRBV7-9; abundance: few; d_gene: NA; CDR3aa: CASSSTDGLSSYEQYF; CDR3nt: TGTGCCAGCAGCTCGACGGACGGGTTGAGCTCCTACGAGCAGTACTTC
j_gene: TRBJ1-1; v_gene: TRBV29-1; abundance: NA; d_gene: NA; CDR3aa: CSVNGAPGAMVDTEAFF; CDR3nt: TGCAGCGTTAATGGGGCCCCCGGGGCCATGGTTGACACTGAAGCTTTCTTT
j_gene: TRBJ1-4; v_gene: TRBV12-3/TRBV12-4; abundance: NA; d_gene: NA; CDR3aa: CASNGRATNEKLFF; CDR3nt: TGTGCCAGCAATGGCAGGGCAACTAATGAAAAACTGTTTTTT
j_gene: TRBJ2-2; v_gene: TRBV5-4; abundance: few; d_gene: TRBD1; CDR3aa: CASSRDRVQTGELFF; CDR3nt: TGTGCCAGCAGCCGGGACAGGGTACAGACCGGGGAGCTGTTTTTT
j_gene: TRBJ1-2; v_gene: TRBV20-1; abundance: few; d_gene: NA; CDR3aa: CSARERGYYGYTF; CDR3nt: TGCAGTGCTAGGGAGCGGGGCTACTATGGCTACACCTTC
j_gene: TRBJ2-1; v_gene: TRBV25-1; abundance: few; d_gene: NA; CDR3aa: CASSDGTNYNEQFF; CDR3nt: TGTGCCAGCAGTGACGGGACAAATTACAATGAGCAGTTCTTC
j_gene: TRBJ1-6; v_gene: TRBV13; abundance: few; d_gene: NA; CDR3aa: CASSLGARTNSPLHF; CDR3nt: TGTGCCAGCAGCTTAGGTGCCAGGACTAATTCACCCCTCCACTTT
j_gene: TRBJ2-5; v_gene: TRBV2; abundance: NA; d_gene: TRBD2; CDR3aa: CASSSGLAQTQYF; CDR3nt: TGTGCCAGCAGTAGCGGACTAGCACAGACCCAGTACTTC
j_gene: TRBJ2-7; v_gene: TRBV4-2; abundance: few; d_gene: NA; CDR3aa: CASSHLIQGSYEQYF; CDR3nt: TGTGCCAGCAGCCACCTAATACAGGGTTCCTACGAGCAGTACTTC
j_gene: TRBJ2-1; v_gene: TRBV28; abundance: many; d_gene: NA; CDR3aa: CASSRTVYNEQFF; CDR3nt: TGTGCCAGCAGCCGGACAGTTTACAATGAGCAGTTCTTC
j_gene: TRBJ1-5; v_gene: TRBV6-1; abundance: NA; d_gene: NA; CDR3aa: CASSGDRPNQPQHF; CDR3nt: TGTGCCAGCAGTGGAGACAGGCCTAATCAGCCCCAGCATTTT
j_gene: TRBJ2-1; v_gene: TRBV4-1; abundance: NA; d_gene: NA; CDR3aa: CASRPLAGRYNEQFF; CDR3nt: TGCGCCAGCAGACCATTGGCGGGGCGATACAATGAGCAGTTCTTC
j_gene: TRBJ2-5; v_gene: TRBV6-6; abundance: few; d_gene: NA; CDR3aa: CASSERSRQETQYF; CDR3nt: TGTGCCAGCAGTGAGAGAAGTCGGCAAGAGACCCAGTACTTC
j_gene: TRBJ2-1; v_gene: TRBV20-1; abundance: few; d_gene: NA; CDR3aa: CSASLFPSGGQFF; CDR3nt: TGCAGTGCTAGTCTCTTCCCTTCAGGTGGGCAGTTCTTC
j_gene: TRBJ1-3; v_gene: TRBV7-8; abundance: NA; d_gene: NA; CDR3aa: CASSFGRGSGNTIYF; CDR3nt: TGTGCCAGCAGCTTCGGCAGGGGCTCTGGAAACACCATATATTTT
j_gene: TRBJ1-6; v_gene: TRBV20-1; abundance: few; d_gene: NA; CDR3aa: CSARERGAFYNSPLHF; CDR3nt: TGCAGTGCTAGGGAGAGGGGCGCTTTTTATAATTCACCCCTCCACTTT
j_gene: TRBJ2-5; v_gene: TRBV7-9; abundance: many; d_gene: NA; CDR3aa: CASSPPKSRQETQYF; CDR3nt: TGTGCCAGCAGCCCCCCGAAGAGCAGGCAAGAGACCCAGTACTTC
j_gene: TRBJ1-5; v_gene: TRBV19; abundance: NA; d_gene: NA; CDR3aa: CASGPINQPQHF; CDR3nt: TGTGCCTCTGGACCGATCAATCAGCCCCAGCATTTT
j_gene: TRBJ1-4; v_gene: TRBV7-6; abundance: many; d_gene: NA; CDR3aa: CASSNLRGDEKLFF; CDR3nt: TGTGCCAGCAGCAATCTCCGGGGGGACGAAAAACTGTTTTTT
j_gene: TRBJ1-5; v_gene: TRBV7-2; abundance: many; d_gene: NA; CDR3aa: CASSLEAAFHGQPQHF; CDR3nt: TGTGCCAGCAGCTTAGAAGCCGCCTTCCACGGGCAGCCCCAGCATTTT
j_gene: TRBJ2-1; v_gene: TRBV9; abundance: many; d_gene: NA; CDR3aa: CASSAPGVAVSYNEQFF; CDR3nt: TGTGCCAGCAGCGCTCCCGGGGTAGCTGTTTCCTACAATGAGCAGTTCTTC
j_gene: TRBJ2-3; v_gene: TRBV6-8; abundance: NA; d_gene: TRBD1; CDR3aa: CASRYGGQGADTQYF; CDR3nt: TGTGCCAGCAGGTATGGGGGACAGGGGGCAGATACGCAGTATTTT
j_gene: TRBJ1-1; v_gene: TRBV19; abundance: NA; d_gene: TRBD1; CDR3aa: CASSTNRGLHTEAFF; CDR3nt: TGTGCCAGTAGTACTAACAGGGGGCTGCACACTGAAGCTTTCTTT
j_gene: TRBJ1-2; v_gene: TRBV10-3; abundance: few; d_gene: TRBD1; CDR3aa: CATRGQELYYGYTF; CDR3nt: TGTGCCACCCGAGGACAGGAACTTTACTATGGCTACACCTTC
j_gene: TRBJ2-2; v_gene: TRBV2; abundance: NA; d_gene: TRBD1; CDR3aa: CASSEGQGVSNTGELFF; CDR3nt: TGTGCCAGCAGTGAAGGACAGGGTGTCTCTAACACCGGGGAGCTGTTTTTT
j_gene: TRBJ2-4; v_gene: TRBV10-1; abundance: NA; d_gene: NA; CDR3aa: CASSTGGPYGIQYF; CDR3nt: TGCGCCAGCAGTACCGGGGGACCGTATGGCATTCAGTACTTC
j_gene: TRBJ2-1; v_gene: TRBV6-4; abundance: NA; d_gene: NA; CDR3aa: CASSGGNRVDNEQFF; CDR3nt: TGTGCCAGCAGCGGCGGAAACAGGGTAGACAATGAGCAGTTCTTC
j_gene: TRBJ2-1; v_gene: TRBV7-2; abundance: many; d_gene: NA; CDR3aa: CASRTGYEQFF; CDR3nt: TGTGCCAGCAGAACGGGATATGAGCAGTTCTTC
j_gene: TRBJ1-6; v_gene: TRBV4-1; abundance: many; d_gene: NA; CDR3aa: CASSQSRTRYNSPLHF; CDR3nt: TGCGCCAGCAGCCAAAGCCGGACAAGATATAATTCACCCCTCCACTTT
j_gene: TRBJ1-2; v_gene: TRBV20-1; abundance: NA; d_gene: NA; CDR3aa: CSASGYGYTF; CDR3nt: TGCAGTGCTAGTGGTTATGGCTACACCTTC
j_gene: TRBJ1-2; v_gene: TRBV7-9; abundance: NA; d_gene: NA; CDR3aa: CASSARNYGYTF; CDR3nt: TGTGCCAGCAGCGCCCGAAACTATGGCTACACCTTC
j_gene: TRBJ1-6; v_gene: TRBV28; abundance: NA; d_gene: NA; CDR3aa: CASNIGGNSPLHF; CDR3nt: TGTGCCAGCAACATCGGGGGGAATTCACCCCTCCACTTT